The 27 T cell receptor beta chains given below trace back to one sample, sequenced in a study of shared clonotypes between healthy human individuals. Profiling relied on immunoSEQ multiplex PCR, and the TCRdb table lists in-frame clones only, not all of them. Of approximately 2,000,000 clones in the sample, around 93% were seen once. Naive CD8 cells were CD45RO-negative, positively selected for CCR7, excluding terminally differentiated effector memory CD45RA+ cells. The sequenced sample was naive CD8+ T cells from PBMCs. These receptors came from a man in his late teens or twenties in good health. Some clones in this sample may be carry-over from other donors' samples.

To note about this clone: At the DNA level, this CDR3 is encoded by other sequences in the same sample as well. The genes are TRBV29-1 and TRBJ2-2; 9 nucleotides agree with TRBD1. Germline V CDR1 and CDR2: SQVTM, ANQGSEA. The CDR3 sequence is 13 residues long. V lost 6 bases and J lost 3; bases outside the gene matches: 2. The CDR3 region is CSVGDRDTGELFF. The DNA of the CDR3 is TGCAGCGTGGGGGACAGGGACACCGGGGAGCTGTTTTTT.

The sample holds a few counts of this clone. The CDR3 protein is CASSMGPGAGQPQHF. The DNA of the CDR3 is TGTGCCAGTAGTATGGGTCCGGGGGCGGGTCAGCCCCAGCATTTT. The chain uses TRBV19 and TRBJ1-5; weak D call: TRBD1 (6 bases). The CDR3 sequence is 15 residues long. The ends were cut back, 3 bases at V and 6 bases at J, with 15 bases in the middle. CDR1 LNHDA and CDR2 SQIVND come from the germline V gene (reference sequence).

The chain links TRBV27 to TRBJ1-5; TRBD1 matches 7 bases. The germline V gene encodes CDR1 MNHEY and CDR2 SMNVEV (reference sequence). V gave up 5 bases and J gave up 7 bases; unmatched junction bases: 5. The CDR3 sequence is 13 residues long. In nucleotides, the CDR3 is TGTGCCAGCAGTATAACAGGGGTCCAGCCCCAGCATTTT. Its translation is CASSITGVQPQHF.

Note on this clone: Other DNA sequences of this sample code for an identical CDR3. The chain has TRBV6-5 and TRBJ1-5; the match to TRBD1 covers 9 bases. Per the germline V gene, CDR1 is MNHEY and CDR2 is SVGAGI. This CDR3 has 15 amino acids. The V segment lost 5 bases and the J segment 2 bases; nucleotides outside the gene matches: 4. The CDR3 sequence is CASSPDRGGNQPQHF. The CDR3 nucleotides read TGTGCCAGCAGTCCTGACAGGGGGGGCAATCAGCCCCAGCATTTT.

The chain carries TRBV11-1 and TRBJ2-7; D not resolved. Germline assignment: CDR1 SGHAT and CDR2 FQDESV (reference sequence). This CDR3 comprises 13 residues. Trimming stripped 5 bases from V and 3 bases from J, with 11 bases between. The CDR3: CASSPLKGYEQYF. CDR3 coding DNA: TGTGCCAGCAGCCCCCTGAAGGGCTACGAGCAGTACTTC.

V is TRBV11-2 and J is TRBJ2-7; D is possibly TRBD2 (5 bases). Germline CDR1 is SGHAT and CDR2 is FQNNGV. The CDR3 is made up of 11 amino acids. Deletions cut 5 bases from V and 6 bases from J, with 8 bases between. The CDR3: CASSGSLEQYF. CDR3 DNA: TGTGCCAGCAGCGGGAGCCTCGAGCAGTACTTC.

This clone was detected only once. The chain has TRBV9 and TRBJ2-1; tentatively, D is TRBD2 (5 bases). This CDR3 contains 12 residues. Germline V gives CDR1 SGDLS, CDR2 YYNGEE. V was cut by 3 bases and J by 9 bases, with 10 bases left in between. The CDR3 nucleotides read TGTGCCAGCAGCGAGTGGGAGACTGAGCAGTTCTTC. This translates into CASSEWETEQFF.

This chain joins TRBV27 and TRBJ2-7; tentatively, D is TRBD1 or TRBD2 (5 bases each). Trimming stripped 8 bases from V and 6 bases from J, with 14 bases between. Germline CDR1 and CDR2: MNHEY and SMNVEV (reference sequence). The CDR3 length is 12 residues. The CDR3 region is CASRGRATEQYF. The CDR3 DNA reads as TGTGCCAGCCGGGGCAGGGCGACCGAGCAGTACTTC.

The rearrangement links TRBV4-3 to TRBJ1-6; perhaps TRBD1 as D (5 bases). CDR1 is LGHNA and CDR2 is YSLEER in the germline V gene. Trimming pared 3 bases from V and 6 bases from J, leaving 12 bases between. The CDR3 loop spans 15 amino acids. This CDR3 is CASSQLGRTNSPLHF. For the CDR3, the DNA is TGCGCCAGCAGCCAGCTGGGACGGACTAATTCACCCCTCCACTTT.

The chain couples TRBV2 to TRBJ1-5; D is ambiguous. This CDR3 has 14 amino acids. Trimming shortened V by 6 bases and J by 4 bases, and 13 bases separated the two germline ends. CDR1 and CDR2 from the germline V gene are SNHLY and FYNNEI. The CDR3 reads CASRDGYLNQPQHF. CDR3 in DNA: TGTGCCAGCAGGGATGGGTATCTTAATCAGCCCCAGCATTTT.

This chain links TRBV27 with TRBJ2-6; the D gene is possibly TRBD2 (6 bases). CDR3 length: 17 amino acids. Germline V gives CDR1 MNHEY, CDR2 SMNVEV (reference sequence). V was trimmed by 2 bases and J by 6 bases, leaving 17 bases between them. CDR3 sequence reads: CASSLIYPGELANVLTF. The DNA for the CDR3 is TGTGCCAGCAGTTTAATCTATCCGGGGGAATTGGCCAACGTCCTGACTTTC.

This chain joins TRBV27 and TRBJ1-4, with TRBD1 matching over 7 bases. J gave up 7 bases and V 4 bases, and 12 bases lay outside the gene matches. The CDR3 loop spans 16 amino acids. The germline V gene encodes CDR1 MNHEY and CDR2 SMNVEV (reference sequence). CDR3 region: CASSSGPGGGIEKLFF. CDR3 sequence (DNA): TGTGCCAGCAGTTCGGGGCCAGGGGGAGGGATTGAAAAACTGTTTTTT.

The chain is built from TRBV7-9 and TRBJ2-1; D remains ambiguous. V lost 6 bases and J lost 5, with 14 bases in between. CDR3 length: 14 amino acids. CDR1 is SEHNR, CDR2 FQNEAQ, per germline (reference sequence). CDR3 loop: CASRRPTADNEQFF. The DNA for the CDR3 is TGTGCCAGCAGACGACCTACGGCTGACAATGAGCAGTTCTTC.

This clone has a single count. CDR3 sequence (DNA): TGTGCCACCAGCAGTGACAGGGGCCACTACGAGCAGTACTTC. This encodes CATSSDRGHYEQYF. This chain connects TRBV15 to TRBJ2-7, with 8 nucleotides matching TRBD1. The CDR3 has 14 amino acids. The junction had 4 bases not matched to a gene; V was cut back by 3 bases and J by 3 bases. Germline V lookup: CDR1 LNHNV, CDR2 YYDKDF (reference sequence).

This clone was detected a few times. The chain couples TRBV27 to TRBJ1-1; TRBD1 is a possible D gene (6 bases). Trimming stripped 6 bases from V and 10 bases from J, with 12 bases between. CDR3 size: 11 residues. From germline, CDR1 is MNHEY and CDR2 SMNVEV (reference sequence). CDR3 DNA sequence: TGTGCCAGCAGCGTGGGGGGGCTAGCTTTCTTT. Translating gives CASSVGGLAFF.

The genes are TRBV4-1 and TRBJ2-2; D gene uncertain. Trimming stripped 0 bases from V and 6 bases from J, with 14 bases between. From germline, CDR1 is MGHRA and CDR2 YSYEKL. The CDR3 spans 16 residues. The CDR3, as DNA: TGCGCCAGCAGCCAAGATTCCCCCCATGGGTCCGGGGAGCTGTTTTTT. Translation gives CASSQDSPHGSGELFF.

This rearrangement joins TRBV7-9 to TRBJ2-1; 7 bases are shared with TRBD1. Per the germline V gene, CDR1 is SEHNR and CDR2 is FQNEAQ (reference sequence). J lost 0 bases, V lost 5 bases, and 4 bases had no gene match. This CDR3 has 15 residues. The CDR3 reads CASSVRTGSYNEQFF. In DNA, the CDR3 is TGTGCCAGCAGCGTACGGACAGGCTCCTACAATGAGCAGTTCTTC.

The chain recombines TRBV18 with TRBJ1-1, with TRBD1 matching over 8 bases. CDR1 is KGHSH, CDR2 LQKENI, per germline. The CDR3 is 20 residues long. V gave up 6 bases and J gave up 4 bases; unmatched junction bases: 25. The CDR3 sequence is CASSPELGQGLPRGATEAFF. In DNA form, the CDR3 reads TGTGCCAGCTCCCCGGAATTAGGACAGGGCCTCCCAAGGGGGGCCACTGAAGCTTTCTTT.

The chain has TRBV6-5 and TRBJ1-2; no reliable D call. The CDR3 has 14 residues. The germline gives CDR1 MNHEY, CDR2 SVGAGI. Trimming pared 2 bases from V and 4 bases from J, leaving 11 bases between. The CDR3 loop reads CASSYGVFGYGYTF. CDR3 DNA: TGTGCCAGCAGTTACGGTGTATTCGGCTATGGCTACACCTTC.

This clone was observed once. The genes are TRBV30 and TRBJ2-7, with D perhaps TRBD1 (6 bases). The CDR3 consists of 15 residues. Germline assignment: CDR1 GTSNPN and CDR2 SVGIG (reference sequence). The V end was cut by 2 bases, the J end by 3 bases, with 17 bases between. The CDR3 protein is CAWSLRAGTSYEQYF. CDR3 coding DNA: TGTGCCTGGAGTCTGAGGGCAGGGACAAGCTACGAGCAGTACTTC.

The chain links TRBV28 to TRBJ2-7, with 7 bases identical to TRBD1. The ends lost 6 bases at V and 2 bases at J; junction bases unmatched: 7. This CDR3 comprises 14 residues. Germline V lookup: CDR1 MDHEN, CDR2 SYDVKM. The CDR3 region has the DNA TGTGCCAGCAGACGGACAGGCGCAACCTACGAGCAGTACTTC. This encodes CASRRTGATYEQYF.

CDR3: CASSTGETYGYTF. The CDR3 DNA sequence: TGTGCCAGCAGTACGGGGGAGACCTATGGCTACACCTTC. The rearrangement joins TRBV6-6 to TRBJ1-2; possible D gene TRBD1, 5 bases. V was shortened by 5 bases and J by 4 bases, with 11 bases between the two germline ends. This CDR3 has 13 residues. Germline values: CDR1 MNHNY, CDR2 SVGAGI (reference sequence).

In DNA form, the CDR3 reads TGTGCCAGCAGCCGTCGAACGGGACAGAGCACAGATACGCAGTATTTT. Its protein is CASSRRTGQSTDTQYF. The rearrangement links TRBV9 to TRBJ2-3; 7 bases line up with TRBD1. Germline V CDR1 and CDR2: SGDLS, YYNGEE. V was pared by 4 bases and J by 0 bases, with 8 bases of the junction left unmatched. The CDR3 extends over 16 amino acids.

The V call is TRBV4-3, the J call TRBJ2-7; D tentatively fits TRBD1 or TRBD2 (7 bases each). The CDR3 spans 16 residues. The V gene lost 4 bases and the J gene lost 1 base, with 17 bases spanning the gap. Germline V gene data show CDR1 as LGHNA and CDR2 as YSLEER. In nucleotides, the CDR3 is TGCGCCAGCAGCCGATGGGCAGGGGGGGATTCCTACGAGCAGTACTTC. Translated, it gives CASSRWAGGDSYEQYF.

The genes are TRBV25-1 and TRBJ2-5; TRBD2 aligns across 10 bases. The end of the DNA is better explained by TRBJ2-7, so the J call may be wrong. The germline CDR1 and CDR2 sequences are MGHDK and SYGVNS. This CDR3 region has 15 residues. CDR3 nucleotides: TGTGCCAGTTCTCTGCTAGCGGGAGAGTCCTACGAGCAGTACTTC. It translates to CASSLLAGESYEQYF.

The V and J genes are TRBV29-1 and TRBJ2-1, with TRBD2 matching over 7 bases. Germline V CDR1 and CDR2: SQVTM, ANQGSEA. After removal of 4 bases from V and 4 bases from J, the junction contained 7 bases not matched to a gene. The CDR3 sequence is 14 residues long. CDR3 coding DNA: TGCAGCGTTGTTACCAGCGGGGTATACAATGAGCAGTTCTTC. Protein sequence: CSVVTSGVYNEQFF.

The V and J genes are TRBV4-1 and TRBJ2-1, with a tentative D call TRBD2 (5 bases). CDR3 size: 15 residues. With 1 base removed from V and 5 bases from J, the gap between germline ends came to 12 bases. CDR1 MGHRA and CDR2 YSYEKL come from the germline V gene. CDR3 sequence reads: CASSQGTAAHNEQFF. CDR3 bases: TGCGCCAGCAGCCAAGGGACTGCTGCCCACAATGAGCAGTTCTTC.